This T cell receptor beta chain was found in a study of cytotoxic CD8 clonotypes in ibrutinib-treated CLL. This clone was seen only once. Its antigen is still unknown. Germline loops: CDR1 MNHNS, CDR2 SASEGT. The V gene lost 1 base and the J gene lost 7 bases, with 20 bases spanning the gap. The length of the CDR3 is 16 residues. TCRdb keeps only in-frame clones here, not all; method: immunoSEQ multiplex PCR. The data hold around 300,000 clones, with roughly 80% observed a single time. Genomic DNA in an amount of around 1.8 micrograms was extracted from cryopreserved PBMCs and used for the preparation of TCR beta libraries. General observations from the study: There were few public clonotypes, and on treatment they contracted or stayed stable. Clonality grew at ibrutinib response; at progression, it decreased back toward baseline.

This sample comprised PBMCs, obtained before ibrutinib treatment. This chain uses TRBV6-1 with TRBJ2-7, with D maybe TRBD2 (6 bases). The TCR sequence derives from a human donor with chronic lymphocytic leukemia. The CDR3 region is CASSEGSGLPLGEQYF. CDR3 in DNA: TGTGCCAGCAGTGAAGGTTCAGGACTACCCCTCGGAGAGCAGTACTTC.